This T cell receptor beta chain was identified in a study of blood T cell repertoires in COVID-19 (dated by TCRdb to the early 2020s). At the level of the whole study: The collaborator samples originated in the United States, Italy and Spain and spanned the acute and convalescent phases of COVID-19. The prospective study material was composed of cDNA or gDNA derived from T cells, B-cell-depleted T cells, or PBMCs. Deeply sampled blood TCRbeta repertoires from subjects exposed to, actively infected with, or recovered from COVID-19 were included in the dataset. The repertoires were made available in a free public database intended to serve as a resource for research on the immune response to SARS-CoV-2. Samples were obtained from the ongoing ImmuneRACE study (first 160 participants) and from 1,200 or so subjects provided by 6 global collaborators. Nearly every sample came with metadata listing a de-identified subject ID, COVID-19 status, age in years and sex. HLA class I and class II types, where available, came from metadata supplied by the sample provider rather than from assay-based typing. What the research found in general, with its limitations: Clinical and demographic metadata were provided uncurated, with the amount varying by source and participant.

The collaborating institutions used their own protocols to collect whole blood in K2EDTA tubes. Collaborator samples were shipped for TCRbeta analysis as frozen whole blood, isolated PBMCs, or DNA extracted from either sample type. Inclusive of the bounding cysteine and phenylalanine, the CDR3 is 15 residues long. Only the CDR3 DNA is retained, 45 bases long and in frame from the first base. CDR1 is given as SGHTA and CDR2 as FQGNSA, both from the germline V gene. Trimming at the junction amounts to 1 base on V and 6 bases on J, and the germline ends lie 13 bases apart. In regard to this clone: There is no known antigen for this receptor. No much larger clone exists at a distance of one base, and base qualities are not known.

TCRbeta CDR3 regions were amplified from genomic DNA by means of the immunoSEQ Assay, a bias-controlled multiplex PCR. As for the original processing: The number of nucleated cells in each sample was estimated from the amplification of reference gene primers within the assay. To quantify the absolute abundance of each unique TCRbeta CDR3 rearrangement, sequence reads were collapsed and filtered. For each sample, productive Simpson clonality was calculated by taking the square root of Simpson's diversity index across productive rearrangements. TCRdb limited this immuneACCESS table to in-frame rearrangements with V and J called. A share of clones is missing; checked studies link under half to unresolved V genes, and the rest is unexplained. That table furnishes V, J and clone size, whereas the DNA furnished D and trimming. This sample holds fewer than 250,000 clones; around 83% were observed only once. The ten largest clones add up to around 6.8% of the sample.

This receptor was obtained from a woman in her fifties or sixties with acute or convalescent COVID-19. Sequenced sample: peripheral blood. The rearranged segments are TRBV7-2 and TRBJ1-5; the D segment could be TRBD1, given 5 matching bases. CDR3 protein: CASSLDGGNGQPQHF. Read as DNA, the sequence is TGTGCCAGCAGCTTAGACGGGGGGAACGGTCAGCCCCAGCATTTT. Supplemented by the reference TRBV7-2 and TRBJ1-5 proteins around the CDR3, the complete variable domain is GAGVSQSPSNKVTEKGKDVELRCDPISGHTALYWYRQSLGQGLEFLIYFQGNSAPDKSGLPSDRFSAERTGGSVSTLTIQRTQQEDSAVYLCASSLDGGNGQPQHFGDGTRLSIL.